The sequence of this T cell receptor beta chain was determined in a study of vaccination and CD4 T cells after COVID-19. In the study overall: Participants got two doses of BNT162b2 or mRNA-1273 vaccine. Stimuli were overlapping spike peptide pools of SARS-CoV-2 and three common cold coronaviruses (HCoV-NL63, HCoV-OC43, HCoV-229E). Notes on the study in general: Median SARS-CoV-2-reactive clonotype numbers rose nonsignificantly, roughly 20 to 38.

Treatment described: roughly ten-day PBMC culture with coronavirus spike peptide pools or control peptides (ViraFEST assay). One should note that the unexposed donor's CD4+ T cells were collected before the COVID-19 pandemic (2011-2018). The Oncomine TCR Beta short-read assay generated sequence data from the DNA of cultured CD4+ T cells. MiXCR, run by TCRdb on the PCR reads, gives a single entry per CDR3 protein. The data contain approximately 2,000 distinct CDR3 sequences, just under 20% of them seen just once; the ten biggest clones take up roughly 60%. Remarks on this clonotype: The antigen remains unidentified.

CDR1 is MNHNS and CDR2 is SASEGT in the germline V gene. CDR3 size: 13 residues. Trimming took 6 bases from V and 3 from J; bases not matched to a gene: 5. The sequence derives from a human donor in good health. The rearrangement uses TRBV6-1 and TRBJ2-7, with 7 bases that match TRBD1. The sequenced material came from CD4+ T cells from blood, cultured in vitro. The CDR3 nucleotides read TGTGCCAGCAGGCGACAGGGATACTACGAGCAGTACTTC. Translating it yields CASRRQGYYEQYF.